The rows below give T cell receptor beta chains drawn from one sample of a study of beta chain features in type 1 diabetes. The table came from immunoSEQ multiplex PCR; TCRdb's copy has only in-frame clones and leaves some out. There are some 140,000 clones in the sample; approximately 9.2% occur only once, and roughly 0.69% lies in the top ten. Sequenced: central memory CD4+ T cells from blood. The receptors were gathered from a man between 18 and 29 years old in good health. Each CDR3 is given with its conserved first and last residue. A D gene is named only where the DNA matches it firmly. A clone size is listed for some rows: how often the clone was seen (once, few, many), or a class if it is expanded.

d_call | j_call | clone_size | v_call | cdr3_aa | cdr3_nt
TRBD1 | TRBJ1-5 | - | TRBV4-1 | CASSQPTGAGTQPQHF | TGCGCCAGCAGCCAGCCGACAGGGGCTGGCACTCAGCCCCAGCATTTT
- | TRBJ1-5 | - | TRBV7-9 | CASSEQDQPQHF | TGTGCCAGCAGCGAACAGGATCAGCCCCAGCATTTT
TRBD1 | TRBJ2-4 | few | TRBV6-1 | CASRGQTTNIQYF | TGTGCCAGCAGGGGACAGACTACAAACATTCAGTACTTC
TRBD1 | TRBJ2-7 | few | TRBV18 | CASSRQGFSYEQYF | TGTGCCAGCTCCCGACAGGGATTCTCCTACGAGCAGTACTTC
- | TRBJ2-1 | many | TRBV28 | CAMLASYHEQFF | TGTGCCATGCTAGCGTCTTACCATGAGCAGTTCTTC
- | TRBJ1-1 | - | TRBV2 | CASTPTGHNTEAFF | TGTGCCAGCACCCCTACGGGACACAACACTGAAGCTTTCTTT
- | TRBJ2-5 | - | TRBV28 | CASHPQGKETQYF | TGTGCCAGCCACCCACAGGGTAAAGAGACCCAGTACTTC
TRBD2 | TRBJ2-3 | few | TRBV18 | CASSPLGGGADTQYF | TGTGCCAGCTCACCACTTGGCGGGGGGGCAGATACGCAGTATTTT
TRBD1 | TRBJ1-6 | - | TRBV2 | CASSEAGSGTGQNSPLHF | TGTGCCAGCAGTGAAGCGGGCTCCGGGACAGGTCAAAACTCACCCCTCCACTTT
- | TRBJ2-3 | few | TRBV10-2 | CASSESHSTDTQYF | TGCGCCAGCAGTGAGTCTCATAGCACAGATACGCAGTATTTT
TRBD2 | TRBJ2-6 | - | TRBV6-5 | CASSPREAGANVLTF | TGTGCCAGCAGCCCCCGGGAGGCTGGGGCCAACGTCCTGACTTTC
- | TRBJ1-4 | - | TRBV15 | CATSSHRENEKLFF | TGTGCCACCAGCAGTCACAGGGAGAATGAAAAACTGTTTTTT
TRBD1 | TRBJ1-1 | few | TRBV7-2 | CASRPYTGEFVVAFF | TGTGCCAGCAGACCCTATACAGGGGAGTTTGTCGTAGCTTTCTTT
- | TRBJ1-2 | few | TRBV18 | CASSPEGTAGYTF | TGTGCCAGCTCACCGGAGGGGACCGCTGGCTACACCTTC
TRBD2 | TRBJ2-3 | - | TRBV4-2 | CASNHGGKDTQYF | TGTGCCAGCAACCACGGGGGGAAGGATACGCAGTATTTT
TRBD1 | TRBJ1-2 | - | TRBV7-2 | CASSSPQTGYHGYTF | TGTGCCAGCAGCTCCCCCCAGACAGGGTACCATGGCTACACCTTC
- | TRBJ2-3 | few | TRBV7-3 | CASSLLGHNTDTQYF | TGTGCCAGCAGCTTACTCGGACACAACACAGATACGCAGTATTTT
TRBD1 | TRBJ2-6 | many | TRBV7-2 | CASSTSGGAGANVLTF | TGTGCCAGCAGCACATCAGGGGGCGCTGGGGCCAACGTCCTGACTTTC
TRBD2 | TRBJ2-7 | - | TRBV7-2 | CASSLAAGGLNEQYF | TGTGCCAGCAGCTTAGCTGCGGGGGGGCTCAACGAGCAGTACTTC
- | TRBJ2-7 | few | TRBV7-2 | CASSFTFSSEYEQYF | TGTGCCAGCAGCTTTACTTTCTCTAGCGAATACGAGCAGTACTTC
- | TRBJ2-6 | many | TRBV25-1 | CASTSRSGANVLTF | TGTGCCAGCACAAGCCGCTCTGGGGCCAACGTCCTGACTTTC
TRBD1 | TRBJ2-7 | many | TRBV30 | CAWTTGGRAYEQYF | TGTGCCTGGACTACAGGGGGAAGGGCCTACGAGCAGTACTTC
TRBD1 | TRBJ2-1 | - | TRBV28 | CASRRQGRGYNEQFF | TGTGCCAGCAGGCGACAGGGCCGAGGCTACAATGAGCAGTTCTTC
TRBD1 | TRBJ1-5 | - | TRBV9 | CASTVPGQGDSNQPQHF | TGTGCCAGCACCGTCCCGGGACAGGGGGATAGCAATCAGCCCCAGCATTTT
- | TRBJ2-3 | - | TRBV5-1 | CASSPLPSTDTQYF | TGCGCCAGCAGCCCGCTACCCAGCACAGATACGCAGTATTTT
TRBD2 | TRBJ2-2 | - | TRBV10-2 | CASRLAPTGELFF | TGCGCCAGCCGACTAGCACCCACCGGGGAGCTGTTTTTT
- | TRBJ1-1 | - | TRBV5-6 | CASSLATDRRTEAFF | TGTGCCAGCAGCTTGGCAACAGACAGGAGGACTGAAGCTTTTTTT
TRBD1 | TRBJ1-2 | many | TRBV6-6 | CAISGTGEGGYTF | TGTGCCATCTCCGGGACAGGGGAGGGAGGCTACACCTTC
TRBD2 | TRBJ2-7 | - | TRBV4-1 | CASSQGLAGGEQYF | TGCGCCAGCAGCCAGGGACTAGCGGGGGGCGAGCAGTACTTC
- | TRBJ1-3 | many | TRBV4-2 | CASSPSVSGNTIYF | TGTGCCAGCAGCCCTAGTGTCTCTGGAAACACCATATATTTT
- | TRBJ2-1 | few | TRBV5-1 | CASSSREAGLYNEQFF | TGCGCCAGCAGCTCCCGTGAAGCGGGCCTCTACAATGAGCAGTTCTTC
TRBD1 | TRBJ1-4 | - | TRBV28 | CASTPAGTGDEKLFF | TGTGCCAGCACCCCTGCCGGGACAGGAGATGAAAAACTGTTTTTT
- | TRBJ1-5 | few | TRBV6-6 | CASSYGDFQPQHF | TGTGCCAGCAGTTATGGAGACTTCCAGCCCCAGCATTTT
- | TRBJ2-7 | few | TRBV25-1 | CASFRGLYEQYF | TGTGCCAGCTTCAGGGGCCTATACGAGCAGTACTTC
- | TRBJ2-3 | few | TRBV5-1 | CASSIVSGSTDTQYF | TGCGCCAGCAGCATCGTTAGCGGTAGCACAGATACGCAGTATTTT
- | TRBJ2-7 | few | TRBV27 | CASSLQQTIYEQYF | TGTGCCAGCAGTTTACAACAGACTATCTACGAGCAGTACTTC
- | TRBJ2-1 | - | TRBV12-5 | CASGLESGYNEQFF | TGTGCTAGTGGTTTGGAAAGCGGCTACAATGAGCAGTTCTTC
TRBD1 | TRBJ2-5 | - | TRBV7-2 | CASSLGQGETQYF | TGTGCCAGCAGCTTAGGACAGGGAGAGACCCAGTACTTC
- | TRBJ2-1 | few | TRBV7-2 | CASSYDSISYNEQFF | TGTGCCAGCAGCTATGACAGTATCTCTTACAATGAGCAGTTCTTC
- | TRBJ2-5 | - | TRBV5-1 | CASSPEVPETQYF | TGCGCCAGCAGCCCAGAAGTTCCGGAGACCCAGTACTTC
- | TRBJ2-3 | - | TRBV9 | CASREGLHTDTQYF | TGTGCCAGCAGGGAGGGACTCCACACAGATACGCAGTATTTT